The 20 T cell receptor beta chains below were found in one sample sequenced in a study of Ad26.COV2.S vaccination and SARS-CoV-2 variants. The assay was immunoSEQ multiplex PCR, and TCRdb's table has in-frame clones only and misses some. The sample contains 300,000 to 400,000 clones, about 86% of which appear only once. Stated treatment: some 19 received Ad26.COV2.S at low or high dose, single or two shots; several received placebo; per-sample allocation not given. Specimens were obtained on day 63 following the first vaccine or placebo injection. Specimen: peripheral blood, collected in a trial of Ad26.COV2.S vaccine versus placebo. The source is a person aged 18 to 65 who received the Ad26.COV2.S COVID-19 vaccine or a placebo.

This chain connects TRBV30 to TRBJ1-2; D gene unclear. Germline loops: CDR1 GTSNPN, CDR2 SVGIG (reference sequence). This CDR3 spans 11 amino acids. Trimming took 8 bases from V and 4 from J, leaving 11 bases between them. The CDR3 region is CAGLGIYGYTF. The CDR3, as DNA: TGTGCCGGGTTAGGGATCTATGGCTACACCTTC.

This chain joins TRBV4-1 and TRBJ1-4; maybe TRBD1 (6 bases). This CDR3 contains 16 residues. Trimming shortened V by 1 base and J by 7 bases, and 16 bases separated the two germline ends. Germline V CDR1 and CDR2: MGHRA, YSYEKL. CDR3 sequence reads: CASSQGWGGRGEKLFF. In DNA form, the CDR3 reads TGCGCCAGCAGCCAAGGTTGGGGGGGCAGGGGTGAAAAACTGTTTTTT.

This clone was detected only a few times. This chain uses TRBV7-2 with TRBJ2-7, with D hard to call. Germline CDR1 and CDR2: SGHTA and FQGNSA. The CDR3 spans 16 residues. V was clipped by 1 base and J by 0 bases, with 13 bases between them. CDR3 region: CASSLVGLRSSYEQYF. CDR3 DNA sequence: TGTGCCAGCAGCTTAGTTGGCCTTAGGAGCTCCTACGAGCAGTACTTC.

The chain is built from TRBV28 and TRBJ2-4; D is perhaps TRBD1 or TRBD2 (6 bases each). Germline values: CDR1 MDHEN, CDR2 SYDVKM. The CDR3 runs to 16 residues. V was clipped by 2 bases and J by 1 base, with 12 bases between them. This chain's CDR3 is CASSLGGRGAKNIQYF. The CDR3 DNA follows: TGTGCCAGCAGTTTAGGGGGCCGGGGGGCCAAAAACATTCAGTACTTC.

V usage is TRBV19 and J usage is TRBJ2-3, with D hard to call. Germline V CDR1 and CDR2: LNHDA, SQIVND (reference sequence). This CDR3 has 16 residues. V was clipped by 7 bases and J by 2 bases, with 19 bases between them. The CDR3 DNA reads TGTGCCAGTAACGGCTTCGGTGGACCGCTCACAGATACGCAGTATTTT. It encodes CASNGFGGPLTDTQYF.

This chain uses TRBV7-8 with TRBJ2-2, with D possibly being TRBD2 (5 bases). Germline-derived CDR1 and CDR2 are SGHVS and FQNEAQ. The CDR3 is 13 residues long. V was trimmed by 5 bases and J by 5 bases, leaving 9 bases between them. DNA for the CDR3: TGTGCCAGCAGCCGGGTAGCGACCGGGGAGCTGTTTTTT. It is translated as CASSRVATGELFF. The whole variable domain, remainder taken from reference TRBV7-8 and TRBJ2-2, is GAGVSQSPRYKVAKRGQDVALRCDPISGHVSLFWYQQALGQGPEFLTYFQNEAQLDKSGLPSDRFFAERPEGSVSTLKIQRTQQEDSAVYLCASSRVATGELFFGEGSRLTVL.

This clone appeared a few times. The chain employs TRBV19 and TRBJ1-2; 8 nucleotides align to TRBD1. With 6 bases clipped from V and 6 bases from J, the junction kept 6 bases outside the gene matches. Germline-derived CDR1 and CDR2 are LNHDA and SQIVND (reference sequence). The CDR3 is 13 amino acids. In DNA, the CDR3 is TGTGCCAGTAGGGAGACAGGGGAGAATGGCTACACCTTC. Translation gives CASRETGENGYTF.

The rearrangement uses TRBV3-1 (or the pseudogene TRBV3-2) and TRBJ1-2, with a possible D match to TRBD1 (5 bases). Between the trimmed V and J ends, which lost 7 bases and 3 bases, there was a span of 21 bases. The CDR3 length is 16 residues. Germline V gives CDR1 LGHDT, CDR2 YNNKEL (reference sequence). The CDR3 bases are TGTGCCAGCACCCTAGGGGCGGGGAACCCCCACTATGGCTACACCTTC. Translated: CASTLGAGNPHYGYTF.

V is TRBV7-9 and J is TRBJ1-2; TRBD1 is a possible D gene (6 bases). The ends were cut back, 4 bases at V and 2 bases at J, with 14 bases in the middle. Germline assignment: CDR1 SEHNR and CDR2 FQNEAQ (reference sequence). The CDR3 has 15 residues. The CDR3 DNA reads TGTGCCAGCAGCTCATGGACAGATCCCAACTATGGCTACACCTTC. Its translation is CASSSWTDPNYGYTF.

The chain joins TRBV4-1 to TRBJ2-2, with 8 bases aligning to TRBD1. J gave up 6 bases and V 4 bases, and 1 base lay outside the gene matches. Germline lookup yields CDR1 MGHRA and CDR2 YSYEKL. The CDR3 has 13 residues. The CDR3 DNA reads as TGCGCCAGCAGCCCACAGGGGGCCGGGGAGCTGTTTTTT. This translates into CASSPQGAGELFF.

The chain combines TRBV7-2 with TRBJ2-1, with D possibly matching TRBD1 (6 bases). The germline V gene has CDR1 SGHTA and CDR2 FQGNSA. The CDR3 totals 15 residues. V dropped 1 base and J dropped 4 bases, with 11 bases sitting between them. Here the CDR3 reads CASSLGGQRYNEQFF. The CDR3 nucleotides are TGTGCCAGCAGCTTAGGGGGACAAAGGTACAATGAGCAGTTCTTC.

The chain recombines TRBV19 with TRBJ2-7; D is tentatively TRBD1 or TRBD2 (5 bases each). The CDR3 runs 14 residues. The germline CDR1 and CDR2 sequences are LNHDA and SQIVND (reference sequence). V dropped 8 bases and J dropped 5 bases, with 19 bases sitting between them. This chain's CDR3 is CASGAPGRGHEQYF. The CDR3 DNA reads TGTGCCAGTGGGGCTCCGGGACGGGGCCACGAGCAGTACTTC.

The V gene is TRBV7-2, the J gene TRBJ1-2; D gene unclear. The CDR3 totals 13 residues. Looked up from germline, CDR1 is SGHTA and CDR2 is FQGNSA. V lost 1 base, J lost 6 bases, and 9 bases lay in between. This CDR3 is CASSLVAGNGYTF. As DNA, the CDR3 is TGTGCCAGCAGCTTAGTAGCAGGAAATGGCTACACCTTC. The variable domain in full, completed from reference TRBV7-2 and TRBJ1-2, reads GAGVSQSPSNKVTEKGKDVELRCDPISGHTALYWYRQSLGQGLEFLIYFQGNSAPDKSGLPSDRFSAERTGGSVSTLTIQRTQQEDSAVYLCASSLVAGNGYTFGSGTRLTVV.

The chain is built from TRBV18 and TRBJ2-3; 9 bases agree with TRBD2. The CDR3 has 17 residues. V trimming: 0 bases; J trimming: 3 bases; junction bases outside the gene matches: 7. Germline V gene sequence: CDR1 KGHSH, CDR2 LQKENI. Here the CDR3 DNA reads TGTGCCAGCTCACCACCGGTCGCGGGGGGGGCGACAGATACGCAGTATTTT. It codes for CASSPPVAGGATDTQYF.

The rearrangement joins TRBV4-1 to TRBJ2-4; possible D gene TRBD2, 6 bases. The CDR3 is made up of 13 amino acids. Trimming took off 4 bases at V and 8 bases at J, with 12 bases between the two ends. Germline CDR1 reads MGHRA; CDR2 reads YSYEKL. The CDR3 nucleotides read TGCGCCAGCAGCCCCCACGGGGAGGACATTCAGTACTTC. Encoded protein: CASSPHGEDIQYF.

The chain employs TRBV3-1 (or the pseudogene TRBV3-2) and TRBJ2-5; no reliable D call. From germline, CDR1 is LGHDT and CDR2 YNNKEL (reference sequence). The CDR3 runs to 14 residues. V was clipped by 7 bases and J by 2 bases, with 14 bases between them. CDR3 amino acids: CASTPPHGQETQYF. The DNA of the CDR3 is TGTGCCAGCACTCCCCCTCACGGACAAGAGACCCAGTACTTC.

This sequence joins TRBV25-1 and TRBJ2-6; D remains ambiguous. The V end lost 7 bases, the J end lost 0 bases, and 16 bases lay between the germline ends. CDR1 and CDR2 from the germline V gene are MGHDK and SYGVNS. CDR3 size: 17 residues. The CDR3 sequence: CASTGVAGYSGANVLTF. The CDR3 nucleotides read TGTGCCAGCACTGGGGTGGCCGGATACTCTGGGGCCAACGTCCTGACTTTC.

The chain recombines TRBV10-2 with TRBJ2-5; a weak D match, TRBD2 (6 bases). CDR1 is WSHSY and CDR2 is SAAADI in the germline V gene. Trimming cost V 3 bases and J 5 bases, with 22 bases left between them. This CDR3 spans 17 amino acids. The CDR3 here is CASSESAGTSGTETQYF. In nucleotides, the CDR3 is TGCGCCAGCAGTGAATCTGCGGGGACGTCTGGAACGGAGACCCAGTACTTC.

This clone was observed a handful of times. The CDR3 here is CASSLTSGGTGELFF. In DNA form, the CDR3 reads TGCGCCAGCAGCTTGACTAGCGGGGGGACCGGGGAGCTGTTTTTT. This chain joins TRBV5-1 and TRBJ2-2; 12 bases line up with TRBD2. Germline assignment: CDR1 SGHRS and CDR2 YFSETQ. The CDR3 runs to 15 residues. The V and J ends lost 1 base and 5 bases, in that order; junction bases with no gene match: 0.

The chain joins TRBV2 to TRBJ2-2, with TRBD1 as a possible D gene (6 bases). The CDR3 is made up of 14 amino acids. V lost 6 bases to trimming and J lost 5 bases, with 13 bases between them. CDR1 is SNHLY and CDR2 is FYNNEI in the germline V gene. CDR3 sequence: CASSATTGTGELFF. The CDR3 nucleotides are TGTGCCAGCAGCGCCACCACAGGGACCGGGGAGCTGTTTTTT.